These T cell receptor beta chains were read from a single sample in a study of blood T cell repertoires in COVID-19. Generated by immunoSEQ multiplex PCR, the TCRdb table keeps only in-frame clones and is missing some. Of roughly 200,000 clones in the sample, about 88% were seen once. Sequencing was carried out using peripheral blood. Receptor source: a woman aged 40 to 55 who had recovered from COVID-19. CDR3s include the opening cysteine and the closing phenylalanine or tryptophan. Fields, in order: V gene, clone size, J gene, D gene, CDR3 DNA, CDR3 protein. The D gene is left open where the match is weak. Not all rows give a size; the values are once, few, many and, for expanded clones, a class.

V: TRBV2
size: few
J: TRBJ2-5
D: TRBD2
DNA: TGTGCCAGCAGTGAAGCGCTTGGGACTAGTAACCCAACCGGAGAGACCCAGTACTTC
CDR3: CASSEALGTSNPTGETQYF

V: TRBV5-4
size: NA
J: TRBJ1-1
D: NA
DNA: TGTGCCAGCAGCTCGGGGAAACAGCAGAACACTGAAGCTTTCTTT
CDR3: CASSSGKQQNTEAFF

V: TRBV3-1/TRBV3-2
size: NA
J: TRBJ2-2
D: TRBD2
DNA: TGTGCCAGCAGCCAAGACCCTTTAGCGGGAGGGTCTACCGGGGAGCTGTTTTTT
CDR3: CASSQDPLAGGSTGELFF

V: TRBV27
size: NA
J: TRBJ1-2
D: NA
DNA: TGTGCCAGCAGGACGAGAAACACCCTCAGGAGGGGCCGTGGCTATGGCTACACCTTC
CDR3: CASRTRNTLRRGRGYGYTF

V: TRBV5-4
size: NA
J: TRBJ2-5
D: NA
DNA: TGTGCCAGCAGCCCCATGGGCAGGGAGGACCAAGAGACCCAGTACTTC
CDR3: CASSPMGREDQETQYF

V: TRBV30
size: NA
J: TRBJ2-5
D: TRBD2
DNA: TGTGCCTGGAGTCCGGGACTAGAAGAGACCCAGTACTTC
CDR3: CAWSPGLEETQYF

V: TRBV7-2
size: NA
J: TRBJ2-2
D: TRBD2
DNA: TGTGCCAGCAGGACTAGCGGTGACACCGGGGAGCTGTTTTTT
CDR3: CASRTSGDTGELFF

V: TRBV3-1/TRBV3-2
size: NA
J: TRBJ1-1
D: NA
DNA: TGTGCCAGCAGCCAAGATCGGGAGGGGTCGTGGGACACTGAAGCTTTCTTT
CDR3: CASSQDREGSWDTEAFF

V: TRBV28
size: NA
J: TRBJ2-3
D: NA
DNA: TGTGCCAGCAGTTCATTCAGGGGCCCAGATACGCAGTATTTT
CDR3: CASSSFRGPDTQYF

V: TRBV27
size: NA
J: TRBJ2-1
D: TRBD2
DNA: TGTGCCAGCAGTTTGGCTAGCGGGTTATACAATGAGCAGTTCTTC
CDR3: CASSLASGLYNEQFF

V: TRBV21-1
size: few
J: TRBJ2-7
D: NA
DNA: TGTGCCAGCAGCAAAGCGGGACAAAACTACGAGCAGTACTTC
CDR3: CASSKAGQNYEQYF

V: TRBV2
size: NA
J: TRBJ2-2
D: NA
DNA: TGTGCCAGCAGTGAAAGAGGGTACACCGGGGAGCTGTTTTTT
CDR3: CASSERGYTGELFF

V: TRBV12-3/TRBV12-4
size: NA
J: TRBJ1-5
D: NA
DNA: TGTGCCAGCAGACAGGGACGTAATCAGCCCCAGCATTTT
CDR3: CASRQGRNQPQHF

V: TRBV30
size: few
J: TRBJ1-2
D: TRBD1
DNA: TGTGCCTGGTTTCCCCCGGGGACAGGGGGCCCGCGGGGCTACACCTTC
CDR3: CAWFPPGTGGPRGYTF

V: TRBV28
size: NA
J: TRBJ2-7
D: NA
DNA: TGTGCCAGCAGTCCCGCCGGGACTCCGGGCTACGAGCAGTACTTC
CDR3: CASSPAGTPGYEQYF

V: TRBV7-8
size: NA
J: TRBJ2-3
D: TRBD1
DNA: TGTGCCAGCAGCTTAGTACGGACAGGGGAACGCTTAGATACGCAGTATTTT
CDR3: CASSLVRTGERLDTQYF

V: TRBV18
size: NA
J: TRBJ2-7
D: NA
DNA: TGTGCCAGCTCACCGGTAACTCCACTCTCCTACGAGCAGTACTTC
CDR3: CASSPVTPLSYEQYF

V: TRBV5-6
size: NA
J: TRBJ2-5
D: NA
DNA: TGTGCCAGCAGTCCCCAGTGGGGCCCAGAGACCCAGTACTTC
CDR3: CASSPQWGPETQYF

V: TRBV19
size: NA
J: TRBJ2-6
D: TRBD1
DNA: TGTGCCAGTAGGGACAGGGGGGCCGGGGCCAACGTCCTGACTTTC
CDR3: CASRDRGAGANVLTF

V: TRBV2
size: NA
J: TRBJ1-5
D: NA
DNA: TGTGCCACCTCTGAGGATAGCAATCAGCCCCAGCATTTT
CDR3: CATSEDSNQPQHF

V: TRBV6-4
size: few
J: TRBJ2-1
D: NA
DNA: TGTGCCAGCAGTGAAACCGGCTACAATGAGCAGTTCTTC
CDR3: CASSETGYNEQFF

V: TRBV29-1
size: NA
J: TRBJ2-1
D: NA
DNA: TGCAGCGTGCGCTACAATGAGCAGTTCTTC
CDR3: CSVRYNEQFF

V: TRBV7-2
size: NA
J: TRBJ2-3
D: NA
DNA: TGTGCCAGCAGCCGCGGGGTTAAAGATACGCAGTATTTT
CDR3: CASSRGVKDTQYF

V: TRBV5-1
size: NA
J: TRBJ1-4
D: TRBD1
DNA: TGCGCCAGCAGCGGGACAGGGGAAACTAATGAAAAACTGTTTTTT
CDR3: CASSGTGETNEKLFF

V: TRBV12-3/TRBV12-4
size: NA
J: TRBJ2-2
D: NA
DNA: TGTGCCAGCAGTTTAGGAGCCGGGGAGCTGTTTTTT
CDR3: CASSLGAGELFF

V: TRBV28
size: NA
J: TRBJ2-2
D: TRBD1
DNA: TGTGCCAGCAGTTCAGGACAGGGAACCGGGGAGCTGTTTTTT
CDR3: CASSSGQGTGELFF

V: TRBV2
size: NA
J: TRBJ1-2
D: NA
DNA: TGTGCCAGCAGTCGAACCGGGGAGAACTATGGCTACACCTTC
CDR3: CASSRTGENYGYTF

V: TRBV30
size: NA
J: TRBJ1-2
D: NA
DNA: TGTGCCTGGAGTTTCCAAACGTTTTGGGGCTCCACCTTC
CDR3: CAWSFQTFWGSTF

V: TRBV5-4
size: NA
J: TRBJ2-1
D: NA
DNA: TGTGCCAGCAGCTTGGACAGTAGCTACAATGAGCAGTTCTTC
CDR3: CASSLDSSYNEQFF

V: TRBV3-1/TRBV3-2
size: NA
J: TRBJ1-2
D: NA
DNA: TGTGCCAGCAGCCAAGATTGGAGGGCCTATGGCTACACCTTC
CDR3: CASSQDWRAYGYTF

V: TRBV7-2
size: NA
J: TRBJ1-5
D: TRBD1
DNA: TGTGCCAGCAGCCAGGCAGGGGGTTCAAGCAATCAGCCCCAGCATTTT
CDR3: CASSQAGGSSNQPQHF

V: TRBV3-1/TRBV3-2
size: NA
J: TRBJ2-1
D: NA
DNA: TGTGCCAGCAGCCAGATCGGAGGGGTTGGCTCCTACAATGAGCAGTTCTTC
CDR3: CASSQIGGVGSYNEQFF

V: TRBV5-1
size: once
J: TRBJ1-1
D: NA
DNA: TGCGCCAGCAGCTTGTGGTCCACTCAAGCCAACACTGAAGCTTTCTTT
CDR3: CASSLWSTQANTEAFF

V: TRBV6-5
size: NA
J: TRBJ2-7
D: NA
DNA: TGTGCCAGCAGGGGGTCACAGGGTTACGAGCAGTACTTC
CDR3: CASRGSQGYEQYF

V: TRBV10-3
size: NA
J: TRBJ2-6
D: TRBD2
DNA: TGTGCCATCAGCCAGGCGGGACTAGCGACTGGGGCCAACGTCCTGACTTTC
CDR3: CAISQAGLATGANVLTF

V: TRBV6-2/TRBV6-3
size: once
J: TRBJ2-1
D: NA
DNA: TGTGCCAGCAGTTACTCTCTATGGTCCCCCAATGAGCAGTTCTTC
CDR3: CASSYSLWSPNEQFF

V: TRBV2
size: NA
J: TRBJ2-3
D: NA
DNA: TGTGCCAGCAGCCCCGGGTGGACTCTTAACACAGATACGCAGTATTTT
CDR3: CASSPGWTLNTDTQYF

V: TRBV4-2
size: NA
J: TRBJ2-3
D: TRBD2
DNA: TGTGCCAGCAGCCAACAACTAGCGGGACGCACAGATACGCAGTATTTT
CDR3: CASSQQLAGRTDTQYF

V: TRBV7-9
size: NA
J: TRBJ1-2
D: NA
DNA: TGTGCCAGCACCCGACAGGAAAACTATGGCTACACCTTC
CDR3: CASTRQENYGYTF

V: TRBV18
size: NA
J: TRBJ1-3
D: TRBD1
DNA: TGTGCCAGCTCAGAAAACAGGGGCTCTGGAAACACCATATATTTT
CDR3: CASSENRGSGNTIYF

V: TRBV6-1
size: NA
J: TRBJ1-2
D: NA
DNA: TGTGCCAGCAGTTCTCAGGCCTCTAACTATGGCTACACCTTC
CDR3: CASSSQASNYGYTF

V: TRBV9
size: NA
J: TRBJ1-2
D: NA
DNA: TGTGCCAGCACACGGGCTAACTATGGCTACACCTTC
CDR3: CASTRANYGYTF

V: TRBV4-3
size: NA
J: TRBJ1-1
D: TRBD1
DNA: TGCGCCAGCAGCCAAGATAGCACAGGGGCCACTGAAGCTTTCTTT
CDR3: CASSQDSTGATEAFF

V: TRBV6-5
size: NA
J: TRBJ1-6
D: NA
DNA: TGTGCCAGCAGTTACTCGCAGGGTCGGGGGTCACCCCTCCACTTT
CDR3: CASSYSQGRGSPLHF

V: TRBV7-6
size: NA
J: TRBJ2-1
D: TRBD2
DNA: TGTGCCAGCAGCCCCGGGACTAGCAATGAGCAGTTCTTC
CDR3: CASSPGTSNEQFF

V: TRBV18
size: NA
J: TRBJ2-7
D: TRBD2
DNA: TGTGCCAGCTCACCCTCGACTAGCGGGAGTGGTAGCTCCTACGAGCAGTACTTC
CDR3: CASSPSTSGSGSSYEQYF

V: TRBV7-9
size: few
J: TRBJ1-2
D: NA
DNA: TGTGCCAGCAGCTTAGATGAGGGCTATGGCTACACCTTC
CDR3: CASSLDEGYGYTF

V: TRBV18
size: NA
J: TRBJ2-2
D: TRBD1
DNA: TGTGCCAGCTCGCCGGGACAGGGGGCCGGGGAGCTGTTTTTT
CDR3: CASSPGQGAGELFF

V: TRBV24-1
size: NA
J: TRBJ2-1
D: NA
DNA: TGTGCCACCAGCGGGGGAGGACAGGCCAGCTCCTACAATGAGCAGTTCTTC
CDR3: CATSGGGQASSYNEQFF

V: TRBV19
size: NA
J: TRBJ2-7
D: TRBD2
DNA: TGTGCCAGTAGTATTATTTTAGCGGGAGACTTCTACGAGCAGTACTTC
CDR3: CASSIILAGDFYEQYF

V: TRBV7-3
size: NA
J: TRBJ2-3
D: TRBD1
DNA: TGTGCCAGCAGCTTATTGGGACAGGGGGCTGCAGATACGCAGTATTTT
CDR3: CASSLLGQGAADTQYF

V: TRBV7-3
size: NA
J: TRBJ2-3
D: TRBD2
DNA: TGTGCCAGCAGCTTAAGGACTAGCAGGACCAACCCAGATACGCAGTATTTT
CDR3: CASSLRTSRTNPDTQYF

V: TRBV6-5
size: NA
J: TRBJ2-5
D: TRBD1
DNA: TGTGCCAGCAGGACAGGGGGCCAAGAGACCCAGTACTTC
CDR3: CASRTGGQETQYF